This paragraph reports one T cell receptor (beta chain). No antigen is known for it. Libraries were prepared by immunoSEQ multiplex PCR; TCRdb keeps only in-frame clonotypes and omits some of them. The sample contains about 16,000 clones, 90% of which appear only once. The sample comes from a study of OX40 agonist ivuxolimab in advanced cancers. Study-level points and caveats: Near-lowest levels of clonal expansion characterized partial responders at 0.1-3.0 mg/kg. The average count of expanded clones was higher among CD8+ T cells than among CD4+.

Prior autoimmune disease or systemic immunosuppression barred patients. The clonotype originates from an adult with an advanced solid tumor such as melanoma, head and neck, liver or kidney cancer. This material consisted of CD4+ or CD8+ T cells sorted from blood, taken in a trial of the OX40 agonist ivuxolimab.

This chain's CDR3 is CASSGTGGILSGNTIYF. In DNA, the CDR3 is TGTGCCAGCAGTGGGACAGGGGGCATTTTGTCTGGAAACACCATATATTTT. The V and J genes are TRBV2 and TRBJ1-3; 11 positions agree with TRBD1. This CDR3 has 17 amino acids. V dropped 4 bases and J dropped 1; count of bases not matched to a gene: 6. In germline, CDR1 is SNHLY, CDR2 FYNNEI.